This TCR beta chain emerged from a study of control samples from healthy donors and cancer patients. Sequencing was performed with immunoSEQ multiplex PCR; in TCRdb, only in-frame clones are kept and a portion is missing. The table records about 85,000 clones, just over 90% of them present only once. The J segment lost 9 bases and the V segment lost 2 bases, leaving 3 bases of the junction unmatched. In germline, CDR1 is MNHEY, CDR2 SMNVEV (reference sequence). The CDR3 consists of 15 residues. The sequence derives from a woman aged 18-29 years in good health. The chain uses TRBV27 and TRBJ1-6; 11 bases are shared with TRBD1. Specimen: blood. CDR3 loop: CASSLGGQGVSPLHF. CDR3 DNA sequence: TGTGCCAGCAGTTTAGGGGGACAGGGGGTTTCACCCCTCCACTTT.